A single sample gave rise to the 31 T cell receptor beta chains below, sequenced in a study of T cells in tuberculosis listed by TCRdb under 2018. The receptor library was made with the immunoSEQ multiplex PCR assay. This immuneACCESS table, as held by TCRdb, lists in-frame sequences with V and J called but not all clones. Of the missing ones, under half trace to an unresolved V gene in checked studies; the others have no known cause. This sample holds about 33,000 clones; nearly 90% were observed only once. Roughly 5.4% of the sample comes from the top ten. The sample's time point label is to be understood as: new active TB diagnosis, blood taken before or within 7 days of starting treatment. The specimen was PBMCs, collected at tuberculosis diagnosis. The receptors originated from an adult with tuberculosis.

This chain uses TRBV10-2 with TRBJ2-2; 7 bases fit TRBD1. V lost 3 bases and J lost 1; bases outside the gene matches: 5. Germline lookup yields CDR1 WSHSY and CDR2 SAAADI. The CDR3 length is 16 residues. The CDR3 sequence is CASSEWGQKNTGELFF. The CDR3, as DNA: TGCGCCAGCAGTGAATGGGGACAGAAGAACACCGGGGAGCTGTTTTTT.

J is TRBJ1-1 and V is TRBV18, with 7 bases fitting TRBD1. The CDR3 loop spans 16 amino acids. Trimming cost V 5 bases and J 4 bases; bases outside gene matches: 13. The germline V gene encodes CDR1 KGHSH and CDR2 LQKENI. This CDR3 reads CASSWTGIGISTEAFF. The DNA for the CDR3 is TGTGCCAGCTCATGGACAGGAATTGGGATCAGCACTGAAGCTTTCTTT.

This clone came up a few times. The chain recombines TRBV9 with TRBJ2-1; tentatively, D is TRBD1 (6 bases). The CDR3 is made up of 14 amino acids. Germline V gene lookup returns CDR1 SGDLS and CDR2 YYNGEE. Trimming shortened V by 3 bases and J by 4 bases, and 11 bases separated the two germline ends. CDR3 amino acids: CASSGQDRYNEQFF. The CDR3 nucleotides are TGTGCCAGCAGCGGACAGGACAGATACAATGAGCAGTTCTTC.

The rearrangement uses TRBV6-4 and TRBJ2-3; weak D call: TRBD2 (5 bases). Trimming took off 6 bases at V and 2 bases at J, with 9 bases between the two ends. CDR3 length: 13 residues. Germline lookup yields CDR1 MRHNA and CDR2 SNTAGT. The CDR3 loop reads CASSRGYTDTQYF. Here the CDR3 DNA reads TGTGCCAGCAGCCGGGGATACACAGATACGCAGTATTTT.

Only a few counts were recorded for this clone. CDR3 DNA sequence: TGCGCCAGCCGACAGGGAGACAATGAAAAACTGTTTTTT. Protein product: CASRQGDNEKLFF. The chain employs TRBV5-1 and TRBJ1-4; 7 bases match TRBD1. CDR3 length: 13 residues. Trimming removed 7 bases from V and 5 bases from J; junction bases left unmatched: 5. Germline CDR1 and CDR2: SGHRS and YFSETQ.

The genes are TRBV18 and TRBJ1-4; possible D gene TRBD1, 5 bases. V was clipped by 3 bases and J by 3 bases, with 11 bases between them. The germline V gene has CDR1 KGHSH and CDR2 LQKENI. This CDR3 region has 15 residues. CDR3 sequence: CASSPRQSANEKLFF. The CDR3 coding sequence is TGTGCCAGCTCACCCCGACAGTCGGCTAATGAAAAACTGTTTTTT.

The chain recombines TRBV19 with TRBJ1-2, with 10 bases lining up with TRBD1. The germline gives CDR1 LNHDA, CDR2 SQIVND (reference sequence). The CDR3 runs 12 residues. With V trimmed by 9 bases and J by 6 bases, 4 bases remained unmatched. In DNA form, the CDR3 reads TGTGCCAGCAGACAGGGGGCAAATGGCTACACCTTC. This sequence encodes CASRQGANGYTF. Full variable domain (rest looked up from reference TRBV19 and TRBJ1-2): DGGITQSPKYLFRKEGQNVTLSCEQNLNHDAMYWYRQDPGQGLRLIYYSQIVNDFQKGDIAEGYSVSREKKESFPLTVTSAQKNPTAFYLCASRQGANGYTFGSGTRLTVV.

The chain has TRBV6-6 and TRBJ1-5, with TRBD1 matching 7 bases. The CDR3 is 15 residues long. Trimming took 4 bases from V and 0 from J; bases not matched to a gene: 3. The germline V gene encodes CDR1 MNHNY and CDR2 SVGAGI (reference sequence). In nucleotides, the CDR3 is TGTGCCAGCAGTTTACAGGGGTATAGCAATCAGCCCCAGCATTTT. Amino acid sequence: CASSLQGYSNQPQHF.

This chain uses TRBV2 with TRBJ1-2; D may be TRBD1 (6 bases). This CDR3 comprises 13 residues. V lost 3 bases and J 6 bases, leaving 11 bases between the germline ends. Per germline, CDR1 SNHLY and CDR2 FYNNEI. Written as DNA, the CDR3 is TGTGCCAGCAGTGACACAGGGCCTAATGGCTACACCTTC. Protein product: CASSDTGPNGYTF.

The gene calls are TRBV29-1 and TRBJ2-1, with 11 nucleotides matching TRBD2. This CDR3 has 15 amino acids. With 0 bases clipped from V and 10 bases from J, the junction kept 8 bases outside the gene matches. Germline lookup yields CDR1 SQVTM and CDR2 ANQGSEA. The CDR3 coding sequence is TGCAGCGTTGAAGATCGTGGATCTAGCGGGAGGGAGCAGTTCTTC. It specifies CSVEDRGSSGREQFF.

V gene TRBV18 combines with J gene TRBJ1-5, with a weak D call TRBD1 (6 bases). Germline loops: CDR1 KGHSH, CDR2 LQKENI. Trimming stripped 9 bases from V and 4 bases from J, with 10 bases between. The CDR3 totals 12 residues. The CDR3 here is CASRTGNQPQHF. CDR3 nucleotide sequence: TGTGCCAGTCGTACAGGGAATCAGCCCCAGCATTTT.

The chain uses TRBV7-2 and TRBJ1-6; TRBD1 is a possible D gene (5 bases). CDR3 length equals 13 residues. Germline V gene sequence: CDR1 SGHTA, CDR2 FQGNSA. Trimming took off 3 bases at V and 15 bases at J, with 15 bases between the two ends. The CDR3 spells CASSLAPADNLHF. CDR3 coding DNA: TGTGCCAGCAGCTTGGCCCCCGCGGACAACCTCCACTTT.

Concerning this clone itself: At one end, the junction sequence differs from germline, possibly due to a read error. This rearrangement joins TRBV6-6 to TRBJ1-1, with 7 nucleotides matching TRBD1. Germline CDR1 is MNHNY and CDR2 is SVGAGI (reference sequence). The CDR3 totals 15 residues. The CDR3 loop reads CVSSYPTGSRTEAFF. The CDR3 nucleotides are TGTGTCAGCAGTTACCCGACAGGGAGTCGCACTGAAGCTTTCTTT.

The rearrangement uses TRBV19 and TRBJ2-5, with TRBD2 matching 13 bases. CDR1 is LNHDA and CDR2 is SQIVND in the germline V gene (reference sequence). J was trimmed by 2 bases and V by 6 bases; bases with no gene match: 3. This CDR3 has 15 residues. The DNA of the CDR3 is TGTGCCAGTAGACCGGGACTAGCGGGACAAGAGACCCAGTACTTC. Encoded protein: CASRPGLAGQETQYF.

Comments on this clone: Other DNA sequences of this sample code for an identical CDR3. The CDR3 DNA sequence: TGTGCCACCAGCAGCGGGAGGGACACAGATACGCAGTATTTT. Translation gives CATSSGRDTDTQYF. The chain combines TRBV15 with TRBJ2-3, with 8 nucleotides matching TRBD2. V lost 3 bases, J lost 2 bases, and 1 base stayed unmatched. The germline CDR1 and CDR2 sequences are LNHNV and YYDKDF (reference sequence). This CDR3 contains 14 residues.

V gene TRBV27 combines with J gene TRBJ2-2; D not certain. Trimming shortened V by 5 bases and J by 7 bases, and 8 bases separated the two germline ends. The CDR3 runs to 12 residues. Germline V gene data show CDR1 as MNHEY and CDR2 as SMNVEV (reference sequence). DNA for the CDR3: TGTGCCAGCAGTCTAGGTGGCGGGGAGCTGTTTTTT. Translation: CASSLGGGELFF.

The gene calls are TRBV7-9 and TRBJ1-1, with TRBD1 as a possible D gene (6 bases). The ends were cut back, 5 bases at V and 7 bases at J, with 17 bases in the middle. There are 14 residues in the CDR3. Per germline, CDR1 SEHNR and CDR2 FQNEAQ (reference sequence). Here the CDR3 reads CASSPAWDKGEAFF. The CDR3 DNA follows: TGTGCCAGCAGCCCGGCCTGGGACAAGGGTGAAGCTTTCTTT.

The chain uses TRBV5-6 and TRBJ2-5; 8 bases fit TRBD2. There are 16 residues in the CDR3. Per the germline V gene, CDR1 is SGHDT and CDR2 is YYEEEE. The V gene end was trimmed by 4 bases and the J gene end by 0 bases; junction bases not matched to a gene: 8. The CDR3 sequence: CASSARLALNQETQYF. The CDR3 region has the DNA TGTGCCAGCAGCGCTCGACTAGCGTTGAACCAAGAGACCCAGTACTTC.

The chain is built from TRBV2 and TRBJ2-1; TRBD1 aligns across 7 bases. The CDR3 runs to 13 residues. In germline, CDR1 is SNHLY, CDR2 FYNNEI. With V trimmed by 7 bases and J by 10 bases, 10 bases remained unmatched. The CDR3 region is CASTLTGDVEQFF. The CDR3 DNA follows: TGTGCCAGCACGTTAACAGGGGACGTCGAGCAGTTCTTC.

V is TRBV2 and J is TRBJ1-4; D is possibly TRBD1 (5 bases). CDR3 length equals 15 residues. CDR1 is SNHLY, CDR2 FYNNEI, per germline. V lost 10 bases and J lost 0, with 15 bases in between. CDR3: CATATDLATNEKLFF. The CDR3 DNA reads as TGTGCCACCGCGACAGACCTTGCAACTAATGAAAAACTGTTTTTT.

The V gene is TRBV7-3, the J gene TRBJ2-2; 9 bases are shared with TRBD2. The trim removed 5 bases at V and 7 bases at J, leaving 5 bases unmatched. Germline CDR1 reads SGHTA; CDR2 reads FQGTGA. This CDR3 has 14 residues. The CDR3 DNA reads as TGTGCCAGCAGCGCGGGACTAGCTGGCGGGGAGCTGTTTTTT. Amino acids: CASSAGLAGGELFF.

The chain employs TRBV7-2 and TRBJ2-1, with D tentatively TRBD2 (5 bases). V lost 0 bases to trimming and J lost 3 bases, with 15 bases between them. The CDR3 is 17 amino acids. From germline, CDR1 is SGHTA and CDR2 FQGNSA. The CDR3 DNA sequence: TGTGCCAGCAGCTTAGCAGCGGCAGCACCCAGCTACAATGAGCAGTTCTTC. Translating gives CASSLAAAAPSYNEQFF.

The chain links TRBV6-5 to TRBJ2-1, with 11 bases identical to TRBD2. The V gene end was trimmed by 4 bases and the J gene end by 4 bases; junction bases not matched to a gene: 6. The germline CDR1 and CDR2 sequences are MNHEY and SVGAGI. The CDR3 has 16 amino acids. CDR3 residues: CASSSPTSGNYNEQFF. CDR3 nucleotide sequence: TGTGCCAGCAGTTCCCCGACTAGCGGGAATTACAATGAGCAGTTCTTC.

The V and J genes are TRBV30 and TRBJ2-7, with D perhaps TRBD1 (6 bases). V lost 2 bases and J 2 bases, leaving 16 bases between the germline ends. The CDR3 contains 15 residues. Germline CDR1 and CDR2: GTSNPN and SVGIG (reference sequence). This chain's CDR3 is CAWSNQGFGAYEQYF. DNA of the CDR3: TGTGCCTGGAGTAACCAGGGGTTTGGGGCCTACGAGCAGTACTTC.

The gene calls are TRBV5-1 and TRBJ2-7; D not certain. CDR3 size: 12 residues. Germline V lookup: CDR1 SGHRS, CDR2 YFSETQ. The V and J ends lost 0 bases and 2 bases respectively, with 3 bases between them. The CDR3 region is CASSLDTYEQYF. The CDR3 region has the DNA TGCGCCAGCAGCTTGGACACCTACGAGCAGTACTTC.

Sample share makes this clone medium-sized (0.01 to 0.1%). This sequence joins TRBV28 and TRBJ1-2; 10 bases line up with TRBD1. The CDR3 consists of 15 residues. The V segment lost 7 bases and the J segment 2 bases; nucleotides outside the gene matches: 7. CDR1 and CDR2 (germline): MDHEN, SYDVKM. CDR3 sequence reads: CASIETGGRNYGYTF. Written as DNA, the CDR3 is TGTGCCAGCATCGAGACAGGGGGCAGGAACTATGGCTACACCTTC.

The sample holds one count of this clone. The chain combines TRBV5-1 with TRBJ2-3; D possibly corresponds to TRBD2 (5 bases). CDR3 length equals 12 residues. V lost 4 bases and J lost 4, with 7 bases in between. CDR1 is SGHRS, CDR2 YFSETQ, per germline. The CDR3: CASSPSSDTQYF. DNA of the CDR3: TGCGCCAGCAGCCCTAGCTCAGATACGCAGTATTTT.

The chain couples TRBV4-3 to TRBJ1-5; D is unclear. CDR1 and CDR2 (germline): LGHNA, YSLEER. The V end was cut by 1 base, the J end by 8 bases, with 9 bases between. This CDR3 spans 13 amino acids. CDR3: CASSQGPKKPQHF. Written as DNA, the CDR3 is TGCGCCAGCAGCCAAGGGCCGAAAAAGCCCCAGCATTTT.

This chain connects TRBV4-1 to TRBJ2-7, with 8 bases aligning to TRBD1. Germline V gene sequence: CDR1 MGHRA, CDR2 YSYEKL. With V trimmed by 2 bases and J by 6 bases, 9 bases remained unmatched. The CDR3 covers 15 residues. The DNA of the CDR3 is TGCGCCAGCAGCCAATCAGGGGGCGGGGTGGGCGAGCAGTACTTC. This translates into CASSQSGGGVGEQYF.

This clone was observed a few times. The rearrangement joins TRBV18 to TRBJ1-3; TRBD1 matches at 7 bases. J lost 0 bases, V lost 0 bases, and 5 bases had no gene match. CDR1 is KGHSH, CDR2 LQKENI, per germline. There are 17 residues in the CDR3. The CDR3 sequence: CASSPPSDRDSGNTIYF. The CDR3 DNA sequence: TGTGCCAGCTCACCACCATCCGACAGGGACTCTGGAAACACCATATATTTT.

The V and J genes are TRBV27 and TRBJ2-2; no definite D call. The germline CDR1 and CDR2 sequences are MNHEY and SMNVEV (reference sequence). The CDR3 has 14 residues. V was trimmed by 3 bases and J by 0 bases, leaving 5 bases between them. CDR3 amino acids: CASSFGPNTGELFF. The CDR3 DNA reads as TGTGCCAGCAGTTTTGGGCCGAACACCGGGGAGCTGTTTTTT.